One sample yielded the 15 T cell receptor beta chains listed below, sequenced in a study of T cells expressing NK-cell markers. From its re-call of the 5' RACE reads, TCRdb lists each CDR3 protein once, without DNA. This sample's table reports some 460,000 distinct CDR3 sequences. What was sequenced was blood T cells: a sorted CD56 or NKG2C T cell subset, CD4+ or CD8+ T cells, or bulk PBMC T cells (not recorded which). These receptors all stem from a woman aged 45 to 65 in good health.

The CDR3 spells CASSIGGVGGAGTEAFF. V usage is TRBV19 and J usage is TRBJ1-1; the D call of TRBD1 rests on TCRdb alone, since no DNA is present to check it. Per germline, CDR1 LNHDA and CDR2 SQIVND (reference sequence). The CDR3 has 17 residues.

V and J are TRBV27 and TRBJ2-3; the D call of TRBD2 rests on TCRdb alone, since no DNA is present to check it. Germline CDR1 MNHEY, CDR2 SMNVEV (reference sequence). There are 15 residues in the CDR3. CDR3 residues: CASRGTSGKPDTQYF.

V usage is TRBV6-1 and J usage is TRBJ1-5. Germline CDR1 is MNHNS and CDR2 is SASEGT. This CDR3 has 13 amino acids. The CDR3 region is CASSEGLGQPQHF.

Here the CDR3 reads CASSVPGPIYNEQFF. The V call is TRBV12-3 or TRBV12-4, the J call TRBJ2-1; TCRdb reports TRBD1, a call that lacks DNA to check it against. This CDR3 region has 15 residues.

V gene TRBV19 combines with J gene TRBJ1-3. This CDR3 has 12 residues. CDR1 and CDR2 from the germline V gene are LNHDA and SQIVND (reference sequence). CDR3 loop: CASSIIGNTIYF.

The chain links TRBV5-1 to TRBJ2-2. CDR3 size: 15 residues. Germline V lookup: CDR1 SGHRS, CDR2 YFSETQ. This CDR3 reads CASSGPIDNTGELFF.

This CDR3 reads CASSLNTRRNTEAFF. The chain uses TRBV5-1 and TRBJ1-1. Germline V lookup: CDR1 SGHRS, CDR2 YFSETQ. The CDR3 sequence is 15 residues long.

V gene TRBV11-2 combines with J gene TRBJ1-3. The CDR3 spans 15 residues. Germline V gene lookup returns CDR1 SGHAT and CDR2 FQNNGV. The CDR3: CASSLWGSLGNTIYF.

The chain links TRBV5-1 to TRBJ2-1; checking the TCRdb D call of TRBD1 is not possible without DNA. This CDR3 has 13 amino acids. The germline gives CDR1 SGHRS, CDR2 YFSETQ. CDR3 sequence: CASSLPDRDEQFF. The full variable domain, rest sourced from reference TRBV5-1 and TRBJ2-1, is KAGVTQTPRYLIKTRGQQVTLSCSPISGHRSVSWYQQTPGQGLQFLFEYFSETQRNKGNFPGRFSGRQFSNSRSEMNVSTLELGDSALYLCASSLPDRDEQFFGPGTRLTVL.

The chain couples TRBV18 to TRBJ2-7; TCRdb proposes TRBD1, but this gene call is untestable without DNA. The CDR3 consists of 16 residues. Germline CDR1 is KGHSH and CDR2 is LQKENI. This CDR3 is CASSPLQGQGTHEQYF.

The chain carries TRBV6-1 and TRBJ2-1. This CDR3 region has 14 residues. Germline V CDR1 and CDR2: MNHNS, SASEGT. The CDR3 sequence is CASSERPESEEQFF.

The chain is built from TRBV15 and TRBJ1-1; TCRdb's D call, TRBD1, is unchecked because there is no DNA. CDR1 and CDR2 from the germline V gene are LNHNV and YYDKDF (reference sequence). This CDR3 is 14 amino acids long. The CDR3 sequence: CATSSDRANTEAFF.

The V gene is TRBV5-1, the J gene TRBJ2-5. The length of the CDR3 is 13 residues. From germline, CDR1 is SGHRS and CDR2 YFSETQ. The CDR3 protein is CAGSRWVGETQYF.

The chain employs TRBV4-1 and TRBJ2-7; TCRdb's D call of TRBD2 is untestable without DNA. The length of the CDR3 is 17 residues. Germline loops: CDR1 MGHRA, CDR2 YSYEKL. The CDR3 is CASSQGPGGLAGLEQYF.

The chain combines TRBV11-2 with TRBJ2-2; TCRdb's D gene call, TRBD1, goes unchecked for lack of DNA. Germline values: CDR1 SGHAT, CDR2 FQNNGV. CDR3 size: 15 residues. This CDR3 is CASRRVGSDTGELFF.